Following are 7 T cell receptor beta chains from one sample sequenced in a study of T cells in Graves' hyperthyroidism and ophthalmopathy (dated by TCRdb to between 2017 and 2020). The library came from multiplex PCR. Sequencing took place on an Illumina HiSeq 2000. Amplification of TCR beta CDR3 regions was carried out from RNA transcripts. The TCR CDR3 was subjected to a first round of RT-PCR using the HTBI primer set and the Qiagen OneStep RT-PCR kit. Using fastp at Q25 and MiXCR, TCRdb reprocessed the public reads and kept productive beta chains. Each record represents a unique CDR3 protein, reported with the most common genes and DNA among its rows. The sample table records hundreds of thousands of distinct CDR3 sequences; around 15% of these occur just once. About a tenth of the sample comes from the top ten. Input material: blood. The receptors here all came from a young woman with Graves' hyperthyroidism.

This clonotype came up many times. The rearrangement uses TRBV11-2 and TRBJ2-4; D remains ambiguous. CDR1 is SGHAT, CDR2 FQNNGV, per germline. The V end lost 4 bases, the J end lost 0 bases, and 22 bases lay between the germline ends. The CDR3 extends over 19 amino acids. CDR3: CASSSRPRTDVLAKNIQYF. The CDR3 nucleotides are TGTGCCAGCAGCTCCCGACCGCGGACGGATGTACTAGCCAAAAACATTCAGTACTTC.

This clonotype was counted many times. The chain combines TRBV6-1 with TRBJ2-7; D possibly uses TRBD1 or TRBD2 (7 bases each). Trimming shortened V by 10 bases and J by 3 bases, and 16 bases separated the two germline ends. Germline V lookup: CDR1 MNHNS, CDR2 SASEGT. This CDR3 spans 13 amino acids. Here the CDR3 DNA reads TGTGCCACATTTTCCAGGGGGGGCTACGAGCAGTACTTC. Amino acid sequence: CATFSRGGYEQYF.

This clonotype was seen only a few times. The V gene is TRBV7-9, the J gene TRBJ1-5; weak D call: TRBD1 (5 bases). Germline lookup yields CDR1 SEHNR and CDR2 FQNEAQ (reference sequence). The CDR3 length is 14 residues. V dropped 3 bases and J dropped 2 bases, with 8 bases sitting between them. CDR3 residues: CASSFAGGNQPQHF. The CDR3 DNA is TGTGCCAGCAGCTTTGCGGGGGGCAATCAGCCCCAGCATTTT.

This clonotype was detected a few times. The junction differs from germline at one of its ends, possibly a read error. J is TRBJ2-5 and V is TRBV2; the D call may be TRBD1 or TRBD2 (5 bases each). The CDR3 has 12 residues. Per germline, CDR1 SNHLY and CDR2 FYNNEI. The CDR3 loop reads CASSEVRPGTDF. CDR3 sequence (DNA): TGTGCCAGCAGTGAGGTTCGGCCAGGGACGGACTTC.

The sample holds a few counts of this clonotype. The V gene is TRBV20-1, the J gene TRBJ2-2, with 7 bases lining up with TRBD2. The germline gives CDR1 DFQATT, CDR2 SNEGSKA (reference sequence). There are 17 residues in the CDR3. Germline trimming cut 1 base from V and 1 base from J; bases unmatched to any gene: 9. CDR3 nucleotides: TGCAGTGCTAGAGGCCACGGCGGGAGTGGGAACACCGGGGAGCTGTTTTTT. This sequence encodes CSARGHGGSGNTGELFF.

The CDR3 coding sequence is TGTGCCAGCAATTTGGTGTTGAGCTCCTACAATGAGCAGTTCTTC. It encodes CASNLVLSSYNEQFF. The V call is TRBV12-3 or TRBV12-4, the J call TRBJ2-1; no firm D call. The CDR3 has 15 residues. V lost 7 bases and J 0 bases, leaving 13 bases between the germline ends.

The chain combines TRBV7-2 with TRBJ2-2, with D perhaps TRBD1 (5 bases). Germline V gene sequence: CDR1 SGHTA, CDR2 FQGNSA. V was cut by 0 bases and J by 8 bases, with 7 bases left in between. There are 13 residues in the CDR3. CDR3 amino acids: CASSLAAGGELFF. In nucleotides, the CDR3 is TGTGCCAGCAGCTTAGCCGCAGGGGGGGAGCTGTTTTTT. The full variable domain, completed using reference TRBV7-2 and TRBJ2-2, is GAGVSQSPSNKVTEKGKDVELRCDPISGHTALYWYRQSLGQGLEFLIYFQGNSAPDKSGLPSDRFSAERTGGSVSTLTIQRTQQEDSAVYLCASSLAAGGELFFGEGSRLTVL.